These T cell receptor beta chains were read from a single sample in a study of OX40 agonist ivuxolimab in advanced cancers. Libraries were prepared by immunoSEQ multiplex PCR; TCRdb keeps only in-frame clonotypes and omits some of them. The sample lists 65,000 to 100,000 clones, under 90% occurring once. Sequences were derived from CD4+ or CD8+ T cells sorted from blood, sampled in a trial of the OX40 agonist ivuxolimab. The origin of the receptors is an adult with an advanced solid tumor such as melanoma, head and neck, liver or kidney cancer. Both conserved end residues are part of each CDR3. D genes are given only for firm matches. Expanded clones are given a class, and other clones once, few, many or no size at all.

TRBJ2-7 TRBV19 NA 14 NA TGTGCCAGTAGTATCCGGCTGGAATCCTACGAGCAGTACTTC CASSIRLESYEQYF
TRBJ2-5 TRBV10-3 NA 12 NA TGTGCCATCAGTGAGCCGGGCGAGACCCAGTACTTC CAISEPGETQYF
TRBJ1-4 TRBV30 NA 14 few TGTGCCTGGAGGTCGGGACGGAAGAATGAAAAACTGTTTTTT CAWRSGRKNEKLFF
TRBJ1-3 TRBV7-2 NA 14 NA TGTGCCAGCAGCCTCCTAAACGGGGGAAACACCATATATTTT CASSLLNGGNTIYF
TRBJ1-2 TRBV6-5 TRBD1 13 NA TGTGCCAGCAGGGGGACAGCGCTCTATGGCTACACCTTC CASRGTALYGYTF
TRBJ1-6 TRBV19 NA 15 NA TGTGCCAGTAGTATATTGGCAGGTGGCGATTCACCCCTCCACTTT CASSILAGGDSPLHF
TRBJ1-1 TRBV27 NA 14 once TGTGCCAGCAGTCCTAAGGGGGGACTCACTGAAGCTTTCTTT CASSPKGGLTEAFF
TRBJ2-7 TRBV4-3 TRBD2 15 NA TGCGCCAGCAGCCAACGGGCTAGCGGGACTGGTGAGCAGTACTTC CASSQRASGTGEQYF
TRBJ1-4 TRBV7-8 NA 15 NA TGTGCCAGCAGCTCGTTGACAGTAAGAAATGAAAAACTGTTTTTT CASSSLTVRNEKLFF
TRBJ2-2 TRBV10-2 NA 15 NA TGCGCCAGCAGTGGGGGGTTCTGGGACACCGGGGAGCTGTTTTTT CASSGGFWDTGELFF
TRBJ1-1 TRBV6-5 NA 14 once TGTGCCAGCAGTTACTCCCTTACTCGCACTGAAGCTTTCTTT CASSYSLTRTEAFF
TRBJ2-4 TRBV11-3 TRBD1 13 NA TGTGCCAGCAGCTCAACAGGGGAAAACATTCAGTACTTC CASSSTGENIQYF
TRBJ1-4 TRBV30 TRBD1 14 NA TGTGCCTGGAGGCAGGGACAGCTTAATGAAAAACTGTTTTTT CAWRQGQLNEKLFF
TRBJ2-3 TRBV5-1 NA 15 NA TGCGCCAGCAAATTGATTGTCGGGGCGGAGGATACGCAGTATTTT CASKLIVGAEDTQYF
TRBJ2-1 TRBV19 NA 12 NA TGTGCCAGTAACCTGGAGGGCGGTGAGCAGTTCTTC CASNLEGGEQFF
TRBJ1-2 TRBV6-4 NA 13 few TGTGCCAGCAGTGACTCGGAGGGCCGTGGCTACACCTTC CASSDSEGRGYTF
TRBJ1-2 TRBV28 TRBD1 14 NA TGTGCCAGCAGTGCGCATCAGGGGGTCTATGGCTACACCTTC CASSAHQGVYGYTF
TRBJ2-7 TRBV2 TRBD2 19 NA TGTGCCAGCAGGGGACAGGGTGGTACTAGCGGGAGTTGGTTCTACGAGCAGTACTTC CASRGQGGTSGSWFYEQYF
TRBJ2-1 TRBV6-6 NA 14 NA TGTGCCAGCAGTTACCCCGGGGGAGACGGTGAGCAGTTCTTC CASSYPGGDGEQFF
TRBJ1-2 TRBV29-1 NA 15 NA TGCAGCGCCGGGGGGGGCAGTTCCTCGGATTATGGCTACACCTTC CSAGGGSSSDYGYTF
TRBJ2-5 TRBV15 NA 13 few TGTGCCACCAGCAGAGATCCTCTAGAGACCCAGTACTTC CATSRDPLETQYF
TRBJ1-2 TRBV27 NA 13 NA TGTGCCAGCAGTTCCGCCAGGGGCTGGGGCTACACCTTC CASSSARGWGYTF
TRBJ2-7 TRBV4-3 TRBD1 16 NA TGCGCCAGCAGCCAAGTGCCGGGACAGGGTACCTACGAGCAGTACTTC CASSQVPGQGTYEQYF
TRBJ1-5 TRBV6-4 NA 18 once TGTGCCAGCAGTGCGCTAATCCGGGACCCTCATAGCAATCAGCCCCAGCATTTT CASSALIRDPHSNQPQHF
TRBJ2-5 TRBV6-6 NA 14 NA TGTGCCAGCAGCCTGGGACGGATCCAAGAGACCCAGTACTTC CASSLGRIQETQYF
TRBJ1-2 TRBV19 NA 13 once TGTGCCAGTAGTGCGCCAGGGAACTATGGCTACACCTTC CASSAPGNYGYTF
TRBJ2-1 TRBV30 NA 12 NA TGTGCCTGGAGTGGACTATTACGTGAGCAGTTCTTC CAWSGLLREQFF
TRBJ2-5 TRBV9 NA 11 NA TGTGCCAGCAGCCCGGGGGAGACCCAGTACTTC CASSPGETQYF
TRBJ1-1 TRBV18 NA 14 NA TGTGCCAGCTCACTTACAGGATCTCCGTGGCAGGCTTTCTTT CASSLTGSPWQAFF
TRBJ2-5 TRBV9 NA 15 NA TGTGCCAGCAGCGTGACGGTCGCAGTGGTTGAGACCCAGTACTTC CASSVTVAVVETQYF
TRBJ2-1 TRBV28 TRBD2 14 once TGTGCCAGCAGGGGGACTAGCGGGGGCAATGAGCAGTTCTTC CASRGTSGGNEQFF
TRBJ2-3 TRBV7-8 TRBD2 14 NA TGTGCCAGCAGCTCTTCTAGCGGGGAGAGGACGCAGTATTTT CASSSSSGERTQYF
TRBJ2-6 TRBV19 NA 17 NA TGTGCCAGTAGTATAGACGGGTGGTTTTCTGGGGCCAACGTCCTGACTTTC CASSIDGWFSGANVLTF
TRBJ2-5 TRBV7-9 TRBD1 15 NA TGTGCCAGCAGCTTCCGGGACAGGGAGCAAGAGACCCAGTACTTC CASSFRDREQETQYF
TRBJ2-1 TRBV6-4 NA 15 NA TGTGCCAGCAGCACGATTAGGGGTGGGCCCCATGAGCAGTTCTTC CASSTIRGGPHEQFF
TRBJ2-1 TRBV10-3 NA 15 NA TGTGCCATCACCTCCGGCCAGGGACATTACAATGAGCAGTTCTTC CAITSGQGHYNEQFF
TRBJ2-7 TRBV11-2 NA 15 NA TGTGCCAGCAGCTTAGCGGGCGGTCCCCTTAACGAGCAGTACTTC CASSLAGGPLNEQYF
TRBJ2-3 TRBV7-2 TRBD1 16 once TGTGCCAGCAGCTTAGTCCTCGGACAGGGGGCAGATACGCAGTATTTT CASSLVLGQGADTQYF
TRBJ1-3 TRBV5-1 NA 13 NA TGCGCCAGCACGTTGGGTTCTGGAAACACCATATATTTT CASTLGSGNTIYF
TRBJ1-2 TRBV7-8 TRBD1 16 NA TGTGCCAGCAGCGGAACAGGGGGTTCTGCGAACTATGGCTACACCTTC CASSGTGGSANYGYTF
TRBJ2-1 TRBV6-1 NA 15 NA TGTGCCAGCACCCGATCCGGAGGGCGATACAATGAGCAGTTCTTC CASTRSGGRYNEQFF
TRBJ1-3 TRBV4-1 NA 17 NA TGCGCCAGCAGCCAAGGGGCCAGCCTGATTCCTGGAAACACCATATATTTT CASSQGASLIPGNTIYF
TRBJ2-2 TRBV7-2 NA 18 NA TGTGCCAGCAGCTTTGAAGTGATGATAAAAGGGGTTACCGGGGAGCTGTTTTTT CASSFEVMIKGVTGELFF
TRBJ1-2 TRBV4-2 TRBD1 13 NA TGTGCCAGCAGCGAACGACAGGGTTCTGGCTACACCTTC CASSERQGSGYTF
TRBJ2-1 TRBV15 TRBD1 14 NA TGTGCCACCCTTCAGGACAGGAACTACAATGAGCAGTTCTTC CATLQDRNYNEQFF
TRBJ2-3 TRBV20-1 NA 10 NA TGCAGTGTTGGCACAGATACGCAGTATTTT CSVGTDTQYF
TRBJ1-5 TRBV28 NA 16 NA TGTGCCAGCAGATACGGGACGGTGTATAGCAATCAGCCCCAGCATTTT CASRYGTVYSNQPQHF
TRBJ1-2 TRBV5-6 NA 14 NA TGTGCCAGCAGCTTGAGCCAGAGGAACTATGGCTACACCTTC CASSLSQRNYGYTF